These T cell receptor beta chains were read from a single sample in a study of T cells after posttransplantation cyclophosphamide. Measured with immunoSEQ multiplex PCR; TCRdb has only the in-frame clones, and not every one. The table has approximately 5,000 clones, 75% to 90% seen once; the top ten hold about 4.1%. This specimen consisted of PBMCs, obtained after allogeneic stem cell transplant with posttransplant cyclophosphamide. These receptors were collected from a male patient aged 50 or older who received an allogeneic stem cell transplant from a related donor and was CMV-positive. A share of the T cells may be of graft donor origin. CDR3s include the opening cysteine and the closing phenylalanine or tryptophan. D genes are given only for firm matches. Clone size is shown for a subset of rows, as once, few, many or a class of expanded clone.

clone size,CDR3 length,V gene,D gene,J gene,CDR3 protein,CDR3 DNA
few,13,TRBV30,-,TRBJ2-7,CASSRDSSREQYF,TGTGCCTCTTCCCGGGACTCCTCGAGAGAGCAGTACTTC
-,12,TRBV27,TRBD1,TRBJ2-7,CATTGGGYEQYF,TGTGCCACCACAGGGGGAGGTTACGAGCAGTACTTC
-,13,TRBV7-9,TRBD1,TRBJ1-2,CASSPGQGYGYTF,TGTGCCAGCAGCCCGGGACAGGGGTATGGCTACACCTTC
few,15,TRBV18,-,TRBJ2-3,CASSPITGETDTQYF,TGTGCCAGCTCACCAATCACGGGAGAAACGGATACGCAGTATTTT